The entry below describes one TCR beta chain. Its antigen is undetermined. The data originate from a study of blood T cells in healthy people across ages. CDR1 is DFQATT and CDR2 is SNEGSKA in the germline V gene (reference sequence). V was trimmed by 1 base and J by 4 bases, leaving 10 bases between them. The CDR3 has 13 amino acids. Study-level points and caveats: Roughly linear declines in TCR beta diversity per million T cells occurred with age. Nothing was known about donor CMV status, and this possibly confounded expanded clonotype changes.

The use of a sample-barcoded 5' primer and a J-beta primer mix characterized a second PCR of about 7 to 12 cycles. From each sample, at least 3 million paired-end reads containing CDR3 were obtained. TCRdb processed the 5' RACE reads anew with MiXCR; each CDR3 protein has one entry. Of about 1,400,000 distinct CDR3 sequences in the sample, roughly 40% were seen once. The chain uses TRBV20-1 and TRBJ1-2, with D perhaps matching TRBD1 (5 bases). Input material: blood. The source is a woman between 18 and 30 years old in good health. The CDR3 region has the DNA TGCAGTGCTAGAGTACAGGAGACCTATGGCTACACCTTC. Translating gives CSARVQETYGYTF.